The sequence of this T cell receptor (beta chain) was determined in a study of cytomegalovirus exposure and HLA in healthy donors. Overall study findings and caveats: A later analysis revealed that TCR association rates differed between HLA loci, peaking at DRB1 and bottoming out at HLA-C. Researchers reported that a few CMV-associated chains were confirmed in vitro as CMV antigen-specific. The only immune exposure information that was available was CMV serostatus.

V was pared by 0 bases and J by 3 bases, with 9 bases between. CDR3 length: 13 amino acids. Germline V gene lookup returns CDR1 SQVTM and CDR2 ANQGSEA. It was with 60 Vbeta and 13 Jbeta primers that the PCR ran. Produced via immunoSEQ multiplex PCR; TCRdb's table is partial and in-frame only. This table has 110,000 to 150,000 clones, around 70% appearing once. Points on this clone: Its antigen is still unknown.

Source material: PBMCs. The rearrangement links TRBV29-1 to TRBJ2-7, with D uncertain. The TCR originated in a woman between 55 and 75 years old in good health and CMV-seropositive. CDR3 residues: CSVEESPGYEQYF. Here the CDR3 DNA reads TGCAGCGTTGAAGAATCCCCAGGCTACGAGCAGTACTTC.